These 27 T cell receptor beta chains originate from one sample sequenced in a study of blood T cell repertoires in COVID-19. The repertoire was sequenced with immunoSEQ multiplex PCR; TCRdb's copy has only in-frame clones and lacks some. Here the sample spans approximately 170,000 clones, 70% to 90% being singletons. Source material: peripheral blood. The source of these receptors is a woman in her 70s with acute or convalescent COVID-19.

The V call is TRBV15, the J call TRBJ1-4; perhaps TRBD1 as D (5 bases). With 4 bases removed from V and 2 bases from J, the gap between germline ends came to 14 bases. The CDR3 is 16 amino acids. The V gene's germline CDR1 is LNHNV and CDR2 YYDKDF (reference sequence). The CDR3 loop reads CATSKTVWLTNEKLFF. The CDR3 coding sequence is TGTGCCACCAGCAAGACAGTTTGGCTCACTAATGAAAAACTGTTTTTT.

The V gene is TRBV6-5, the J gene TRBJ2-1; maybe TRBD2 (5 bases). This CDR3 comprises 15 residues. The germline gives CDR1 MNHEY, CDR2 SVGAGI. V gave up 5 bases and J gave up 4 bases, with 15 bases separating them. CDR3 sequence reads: CASSPIWTGYNEQFF. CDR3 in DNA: TGTGCCAGCAGTCCGATATGGACTGGATACAATGAGCAGTTCTTC.

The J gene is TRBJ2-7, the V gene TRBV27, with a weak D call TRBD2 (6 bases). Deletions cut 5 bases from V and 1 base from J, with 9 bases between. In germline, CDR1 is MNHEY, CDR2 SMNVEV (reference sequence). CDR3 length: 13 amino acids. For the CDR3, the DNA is TGTGCCAGCAGTGACGGGAGTTCCTACGAGCAGTACTTC. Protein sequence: CASSDGSSYEQYF.

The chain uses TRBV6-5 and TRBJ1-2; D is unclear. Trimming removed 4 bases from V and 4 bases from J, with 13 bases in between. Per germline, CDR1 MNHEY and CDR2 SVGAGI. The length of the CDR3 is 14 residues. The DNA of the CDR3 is TGTGCCAGCAGTTCGGGTGGTAGCCTCTATGGCTACACCTTC. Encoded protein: CASSSGGSLYGYTF.

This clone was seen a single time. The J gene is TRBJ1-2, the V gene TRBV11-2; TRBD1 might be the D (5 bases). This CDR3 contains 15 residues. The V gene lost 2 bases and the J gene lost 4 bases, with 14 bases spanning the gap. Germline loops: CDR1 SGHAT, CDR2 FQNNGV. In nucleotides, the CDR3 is TGTGCCAGCAGCTTACGTTCCGACAGTATCTATGGCTACACCTTC. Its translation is CASSLRSDSIYGYTF.

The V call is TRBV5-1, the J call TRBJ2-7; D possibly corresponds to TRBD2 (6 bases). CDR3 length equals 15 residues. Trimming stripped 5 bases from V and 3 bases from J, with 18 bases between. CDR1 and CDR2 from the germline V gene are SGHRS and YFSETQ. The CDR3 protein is CASRLEGWGYYEQYF. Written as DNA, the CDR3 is TGCGCCAGCAGACTGGAGGGTTGGGGTTACTACGAGCAGTACTTC.

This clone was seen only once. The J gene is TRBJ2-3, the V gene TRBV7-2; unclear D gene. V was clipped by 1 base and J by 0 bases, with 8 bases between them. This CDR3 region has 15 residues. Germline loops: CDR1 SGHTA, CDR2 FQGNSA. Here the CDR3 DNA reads TGTGCCAGCAGCTTAGTCATGTTGAGCACAGATACGCAGTATTTT. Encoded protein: CASSLVMLSTDTQYF. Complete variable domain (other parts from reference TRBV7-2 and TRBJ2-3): GAGVSQSPSNKVTEKGKDVELRCDPISGHTALYWYRQSLGQGLEFLIYFQGNSAPDKSGLPSDRFSAERTGGSVSTLTIQRTQQEDSAVYLCASSLVMLSTDTQYFGPGTRLTVL.

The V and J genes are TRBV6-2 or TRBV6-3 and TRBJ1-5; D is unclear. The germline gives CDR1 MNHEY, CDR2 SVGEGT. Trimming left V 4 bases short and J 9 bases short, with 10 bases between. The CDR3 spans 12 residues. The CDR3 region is CASSLGPLPQHF. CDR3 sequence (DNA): TGTGCCAGCAGTTTGGGCCCGTTGCCCCAGCATTTT.

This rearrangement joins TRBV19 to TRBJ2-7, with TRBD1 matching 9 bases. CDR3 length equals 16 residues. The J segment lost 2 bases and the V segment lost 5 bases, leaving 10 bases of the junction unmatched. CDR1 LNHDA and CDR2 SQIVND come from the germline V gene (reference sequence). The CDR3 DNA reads TGTGCCAGTAGTCCCACCCTCGGGACAGGGACCTACGAGCAGTACTTC. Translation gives CASSPTLGTGTYEQYF.

CDR3 bases: TGTGCCAGTACCGGAGCCGCTTTATCCTACAATGAGCAGTTCTTC. It is translated as CASTGAALSYNEQFF. V usage is TRBV19 and J usage is TRBJ2-1; D gene unclear. The CDR3 totals 15 residues. The germline CDR1 and CDR2 sequences are LNHDA and SQIVND (reference sequence). Between the trimmed V and J ends, which lost 7 bases and 1 base, there was a span of 14 bases.

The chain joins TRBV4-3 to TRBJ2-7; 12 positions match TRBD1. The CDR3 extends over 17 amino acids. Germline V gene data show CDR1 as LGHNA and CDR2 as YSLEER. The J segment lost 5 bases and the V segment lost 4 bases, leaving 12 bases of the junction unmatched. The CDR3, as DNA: TGCGCCAGCAGCCCAGGGGGGACAGGGGGCTTGTTCGACGAGCAGTACTTC. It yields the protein CASSPGGTGGLFDEQYF.

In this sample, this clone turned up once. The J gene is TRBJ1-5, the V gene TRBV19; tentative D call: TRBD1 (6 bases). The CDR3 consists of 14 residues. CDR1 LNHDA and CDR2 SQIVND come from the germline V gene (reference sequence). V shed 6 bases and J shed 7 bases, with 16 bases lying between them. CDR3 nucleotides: TGTGCCAGTAGATGGGGCAGGGGTGTGCAGCCCCAGCATTTT. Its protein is CASRWGRGVQPQHF.

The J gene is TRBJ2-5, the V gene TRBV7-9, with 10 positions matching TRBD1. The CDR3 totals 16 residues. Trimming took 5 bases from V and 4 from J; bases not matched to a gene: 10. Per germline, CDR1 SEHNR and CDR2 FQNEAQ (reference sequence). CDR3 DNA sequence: TGTGCCAGCAGCCCATCCCCGGGACAGGGGTCAGAGACCCAGTACTTC. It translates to CASSPSPGQGSETQYF.

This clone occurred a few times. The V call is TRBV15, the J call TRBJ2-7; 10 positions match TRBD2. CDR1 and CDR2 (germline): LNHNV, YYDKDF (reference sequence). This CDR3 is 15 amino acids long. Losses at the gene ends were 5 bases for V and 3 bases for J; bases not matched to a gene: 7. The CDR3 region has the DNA TGTGCCACCAGCGATGACACTAGCGGGAACTACGAGCAGTACTTC. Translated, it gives CATSDDTSGNYEQYF.

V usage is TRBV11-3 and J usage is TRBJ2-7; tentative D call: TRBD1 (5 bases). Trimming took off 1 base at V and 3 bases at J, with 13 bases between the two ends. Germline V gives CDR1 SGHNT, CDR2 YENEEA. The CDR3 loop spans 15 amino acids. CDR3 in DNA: TGTGCCAGCAGCTTAGGTGTAGGGGCACACTACGAGCAGTACTTC. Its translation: CASSLGVGAHYEQYF. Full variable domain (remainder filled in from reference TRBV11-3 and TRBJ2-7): EAGVVQSPRYKIIEKKQPVAFWCNPISGHNTLYWYLQNLGQGPELLIRYENEEAVDDSQLPKDRFSAERLKGVDSTLKIQPAELGDSAVYLCASSLGVGAHYEQYFGPGTRLTVT.

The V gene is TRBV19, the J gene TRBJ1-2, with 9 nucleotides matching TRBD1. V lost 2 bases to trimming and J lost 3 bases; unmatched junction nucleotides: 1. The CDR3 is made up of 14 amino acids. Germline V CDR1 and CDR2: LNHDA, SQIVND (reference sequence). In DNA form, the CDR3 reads TGTGCCAGTAGTATAACAGGGGGCGACTATGGCTACACCTTC. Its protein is CASSITGGDYGYTF.

CDR3 loop: CATSRDSFGLAGDEQFF. Written as DNA, the CDR3 is TGTGCCACCAGCAGAGATTCCTTTGGACTAGCGGGGGATGAGCAGTTCTTC. The gene calls are TRBV15 and TRBJ2-1, with 13 bases aligning to TRBD2. The CDR3 length is 17 residues. V was pared by 0 bases and J by 8 bases, with 7 bases of the junction left unmatched. Germline loops: CDR1 LNHNV, CDR2 YYDKDF (reference sequence).

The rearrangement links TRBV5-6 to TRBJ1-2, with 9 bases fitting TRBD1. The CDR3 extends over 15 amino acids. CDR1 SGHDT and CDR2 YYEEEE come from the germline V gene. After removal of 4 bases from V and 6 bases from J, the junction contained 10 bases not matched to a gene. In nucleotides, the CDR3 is TGTGCCAGCAGCCCGGGACAGGGCGGTCTAGATGGCTACACCTTC. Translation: CASSPGQGGLDGYTF. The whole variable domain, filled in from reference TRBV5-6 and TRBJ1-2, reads DAGVTQSPTHLIKTRGQQVTLRCSPKSGHDTVSWYQQALGQGPQFIFQYYEEEERQRGNFPDRFSGHQFPNYSSELNVNALLLGDSALYLCASSPGQGGLDGYTFGSGTRLTVV.

CDR3 residues: CASSQQGLYTGELFF. CDR3 bases: TGTGCCAGCAGCCAACAGGGTTTGTACACCGGGGAGCTGTTTTTT. This sequence joins TRBV2 and TRBJ2-2; TRBD1 is a possible D gene (6 bases). Germline lookup yields CDR1 SNHLY and CDR2 FYNNEI. This CDR3 has 15 residues. V was shortened by 6 bases and J by 3 bases, with 14 bases between the two germline ends.

The CDR3 region has the DNA TGTGCCAGCAGCCGCATGAGCGGGGGGAAAGAGACCCAGTACTTC. It specifies CASSRMSGGKETQYF. The chain couples TRBV7-2 to TRBJ2-5; 9 bases fit TRBD2. There are 15 residues in the CDR3. With V trimmed by 5 bases and J by 3 bases, 7 bases remained unmatched. Germline lookup yields CDR1 SGHTA and CDR2 FQGNSA.

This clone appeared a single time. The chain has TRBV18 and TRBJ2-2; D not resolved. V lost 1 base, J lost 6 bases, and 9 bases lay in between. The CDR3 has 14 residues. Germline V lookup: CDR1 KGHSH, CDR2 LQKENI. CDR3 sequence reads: CASSPRAEPGELFF. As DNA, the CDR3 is TGTGCCAGCTCACCACGTGCTGAGCCCGGGGAGCTGTTTTTT.

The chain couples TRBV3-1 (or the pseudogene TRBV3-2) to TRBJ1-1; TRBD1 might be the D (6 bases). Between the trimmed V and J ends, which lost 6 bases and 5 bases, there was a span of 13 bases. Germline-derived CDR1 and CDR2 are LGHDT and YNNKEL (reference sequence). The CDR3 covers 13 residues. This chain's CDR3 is CASRPSGATEAFF. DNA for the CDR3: TGTGCCAGCAGGCCATCAGGGGCTACTGAAGCTTTCTTT.

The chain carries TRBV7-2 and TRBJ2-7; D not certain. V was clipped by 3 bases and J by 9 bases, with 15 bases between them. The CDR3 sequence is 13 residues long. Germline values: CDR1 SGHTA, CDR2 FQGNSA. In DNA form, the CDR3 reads TGTGCCAGCAGCTTCGCCCTGGAGCTAAGGCAGTACTTC. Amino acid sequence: CASSFALELRQYF.

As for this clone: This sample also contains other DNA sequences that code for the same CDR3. CDR3 protein: CASSPGQAGNQPQHF. CDR3 coding DNA: TGTGCCAGCTCCCCGGGACAGGCGGGCAATCAGCCCCAGCATTTT. The rearrangement joins TRBV18 to TRBJ1-5; 8 bases align to TRBD1. Germline CDR1 and CDR2: KGHSH and LQKENI. Trimming took 6 bases from V and 2 from J; bases not matched to a gene: 6. CDR3 length: 15 residues. The full variable domain, in which reference TRBV18 and TRBJ1-5 provide the parts outside the CDR3, is NAGVMQNPRHLVRRRGQEARLRCSPMKGHSHVYWYRQLPEEGLKFMVYLQKENIIDESGMPKERFSAEFPKEGPSILRIQQVVRGDSAAYFCASSPGQAGNQPQHFGDGTRLSIL.

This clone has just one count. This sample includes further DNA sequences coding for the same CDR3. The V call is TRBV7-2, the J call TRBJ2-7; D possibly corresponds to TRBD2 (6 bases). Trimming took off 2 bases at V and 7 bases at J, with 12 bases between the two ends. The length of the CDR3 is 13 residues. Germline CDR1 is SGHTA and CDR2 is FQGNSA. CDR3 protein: CASSLKGGGEQYF. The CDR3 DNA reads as TGTGCCAGCAGCTTAAAGGGTGGAGGGGAGCAGTACTTC.

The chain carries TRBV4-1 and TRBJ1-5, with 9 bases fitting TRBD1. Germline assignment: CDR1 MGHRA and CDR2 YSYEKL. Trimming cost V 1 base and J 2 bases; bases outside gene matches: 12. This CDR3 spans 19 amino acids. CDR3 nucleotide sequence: TGCGCCAGCAGCCAAGGGCCGGGACAGGGAATTACGGGCAATCAGCCCCAGCATTTT. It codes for CASSQGPGQGITGNQPQHF.

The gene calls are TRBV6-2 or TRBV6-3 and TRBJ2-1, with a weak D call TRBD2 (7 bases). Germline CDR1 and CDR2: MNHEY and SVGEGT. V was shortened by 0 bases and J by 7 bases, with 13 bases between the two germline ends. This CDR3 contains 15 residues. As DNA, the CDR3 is TGTGCCAGCAGTTACTCTATTGGGGGGGCAAATGAGCAGTTCTTC. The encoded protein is CASSYSIGGANEQFF.